This TCR beta chain was profiled in a study of blood T cell repertoires in COVID-19. The overall study: The United States, Italy and Spain provided the acute and convalescent COVID-19 samples. In each case, the material was cDNA or gDNA derived from T cells, B-cell-depleted T cells, or PBMCs.

TCRdb's table, derived via immunoSEQ multiplex PCR, lists solely in-frame clones and lacks some. The sample shows around 250,000 clones, about 87% of them seen only once. Sequencing was done on a sample of peripheral blood. This sequence was found in a human donor in a cohort sampled during active COVID-19.

CDR3 in amino acids: CASRAGARGYTF. CDR3 DNA: TGTGCCAGCAGGGCAGGGGCGCGGGGCTACACCTTC. The chain uses TRBV5-6 and TRBJ1-2, with D perhaps matching TRBD1 (6 bases). Germline CDR1 is SGHDT and CDR2 is YYEEEE. Trimming cost V 5 bases and J 8 bases, with 13 bases left between them. CDR3 length equals 12 residues.